This T cell receptor (beta chain) derives from a study of blood T cells in healthy people across ages. There are a few counts of this clonotype. A second PCR, run for about 6 to 12 cycles, used a sample-barcoded 5' primer plus a J-beta primer mix. One entry per CDR3 protein, called by TCRdb with MiXCR from the 5' RACE reads. The sample holds about 780,000 distinct CDR3 sequences, approximately 24% seen once. In addition, the sample was reused for a study of T cells of mothers and their children. From that report: Slightly higher, non-significant overlap characterized related mother-child pairs relative to unrelated pairs.

This receptor was obtained from a boy aged 5-17 years in good health. Sequenced input: blood.

The chain's CDR3 is CASNSDSWDQPQHF. Here the CDR3 DNA reads TGTGCCAGCAACTCGGACAGTTGGGATCAGCCCCAGCATTTT. V is TRBV2 and J is TRBJ1-5; D possibly corresponds to TRBD1 (6 bases). The V gene's germline CDR1 is SNHLY and CDR2 FYNNEI. With 7 bases removed from V and 5 bases from J, the gap between germline ends came to 15 bases. The CDR3 is 14 residues long.